The table lists the clone carrying this T cell receptor (beta chain) with a count of one. Its cognate antigen is unknown. The data stem from a study of shared clonotypes between healthy human individuals. Notes on the study in general: Larger richness was generally estimated for naive than memory subsets.

Data came from immunoSEQ multiplex PCR; TCRdb stores just in-frame clones and leaves some out. The table includes 1,500,000 or so clones, roughly 96% detected once. Sequences were obtained from naive CD4+ T cells sorted from blood. As to subset: CD45RA+ positively selected. This receptor was obtained from a man aged 30 to 39 in good health.

Written as DNA, the CDR3 is TGTGCCAGCTCACCCGGGACAGGGGGCGCCGCCTACGAGCAGTACTTC. Protein: CASSPGTGGAAYEQYF. The chain recombines TRBV18 with TRBJ2-7; TRBD1 aligns across 12 bases. Trimming removed 3 bases from V and 2 bases from J; junction bases left unmatched: 5. CDR3 size: 16 residues. The germline CDR1 and CDR2 sequences are KGHSH and LQKENI.